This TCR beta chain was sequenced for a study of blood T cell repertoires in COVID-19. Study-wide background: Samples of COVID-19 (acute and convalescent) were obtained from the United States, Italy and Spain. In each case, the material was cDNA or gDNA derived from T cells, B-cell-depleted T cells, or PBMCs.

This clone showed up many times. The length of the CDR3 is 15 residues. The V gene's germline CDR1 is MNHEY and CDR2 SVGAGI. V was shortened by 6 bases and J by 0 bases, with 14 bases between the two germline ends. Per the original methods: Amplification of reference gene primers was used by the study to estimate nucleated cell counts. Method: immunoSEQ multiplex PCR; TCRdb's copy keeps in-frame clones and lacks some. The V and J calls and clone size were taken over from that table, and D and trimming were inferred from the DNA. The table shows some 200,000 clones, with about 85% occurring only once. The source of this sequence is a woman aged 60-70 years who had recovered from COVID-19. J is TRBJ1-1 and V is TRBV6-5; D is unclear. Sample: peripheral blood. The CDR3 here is CASSQLGRVNTEAFF. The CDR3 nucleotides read TGTGCCAGCAGCCAACTAGGTCGGGTGAACACTGAAGCTTTCTTT.